The clone carrying this T cell receptor (beta chain) was seen only once. What it binds is not known. This sample is drawn from a study of cytotoxic CD8 clonotypes in ibrutinib-treated CLL. Assay used: immunoSEQ multiplex PCR; TCRdb lists only in-frame clones, some missing. The sample includes some 200,000 clones, around 70% seen only once; the top ten take about an eighth. Regarding the study as a whole: Baseline values of clonality outstripped age-matched healthy donors and followed circulating CD8+ T-cell counts.

Trimming cost V 5 bases and J 2 bases, with 15 bases left between them. Germline V gene lookup returns CDR1 SGHVS and CDR2 FQNEAQ. The CDR3 runs 15 residues. Genomic DNA for TCR beta libraries, approximately 2 micrograms, came from cryopreserved PBMCs. The clonotype comes from a human donor with chronic lymphocytic leukemia. Sequencing was performed on PBMCs, taken after 24 months of ibrutinib treatment. The chain joins TRBV7-8 to TRBJ1-2; a weak D match, TRBD1 (6 bases). The CDR3 sequence: CASSLRQGRNYGYTF. DNA of the CDR3: TGTGCCAGCAGCCTGCGGCAGGGGAGAAACTATGGCTACACCTTC. Drawing the rest from reference TRBV7-8 and TRBJ1-2, the complete variable domain is GAGVSQSPRYKVAKRGQDVALRCDPISGHVSLFWYQQALGQGPEFLTYFQNEAQLDKSGLPSDRFFAERPEGSVSTLKIQRTQQEDSAVYLCASSLRQGRNYGYTFGSGTRLTVV.